Shown below are 30 T cell receptor beta chains from a single sample sequenced in a study of control samples from healthy donors and cancer patients. Profiling relied on immunoSEQ multiplex PCR, and the TCRdb table lists in-frame clones only, not all of them. The sample gives about 150,000 clones, 93% of which show up once; almost 6% is in the top ten. Source material: blood. Receptors originate from a man aged 18 to 29 in good health.

V gene TRBV3-1 (or the pseudogene TRBV3-2) combines with J gene TRBJ1-2; 7 nucleotides agree with TRBD1. J lost 3 bases, V lost 2 bases, and 9 bases had no gene match. The CDR3 length is 16 residues. Looked up from germline, CDR1 is LGHDT and CDR2 is YNNKEL (reference sequence). CDR3 sequence: CASSQKTRDSDYGYTF. CDR3 coding DNA: TGTGCCAGCAGCCAAAAAACCCGGGACAGCGACTATGGCTACACCTTC.

The J gene is TRBJ1-2, the V gene TRBV10-3, with a possible D match to TRBD1 (6 bases). CDR1 is ENHRY and CDR2 is SYGVKD in the germline V gene. Trimming stripped 3 bases from V and 3 bases from J, with 11 bases between. This CDR3 is built from 14 residues. This CDR3 is CAISDGWTDYGYTF. The CDR3 bases are TGTGCCATCAGTGACGGGTGGACAGACTATGGCTACACCTTC.

The V call is TRBV5-6, the J call TRBJ1-2, with no clear D. Trimming took off 3 bases at V and 5 bases at J, with 11 bases between the two ends. Germline loops: CDR1 SGHDT, CDR2 YYEEEE. CDR3 length equals 13 residues. The CDR3 reads CASSSPAGYGYTF. CDR3 DNA sequence: TGTGCCAGCAGCTCCCCGGCGGGATATGGCTACACCTTC.

This chain joins TRBV7-2 and TRBJ2-3; 8 positions agree with TRBD2. Germline V gene data show CDR1 as SGHTA and CDR2 as FQGNSA. V lost 5 bases, J lost 0 bases, and 10 bases stayed unmatched. CDR3 length equals 17 residues. CDR3 sequence reads: CASSIGTRYTSTDTQYF. In DNA, the CDR3 is TGTGCCAGCAGCATCGGGACTAGGTATACTAGCACAGATACGCAGTATTTT. Combining the CDR3 with reference TRBV7-2 and TRBJ2-3 gives the whole variable domain GAGVSQSPSNKVTEKGKDVELRCDPISGHTALYWYRQSLGQGLEFLIYFQGNSAPDKSGLPSDRFSAERTGGSVSTLTIQRTQQEDSAVYLCASSIGTRYTSTDTQYFGPGTRLTVL.

The CDR3 sequence: CASRERGAAGTEAFF. CDR3 nucleotide sequence: TGTGCCAGCAGAGAGCGGGGCGCGGCGGGGACTGAAGCTTTCTTT. The J gene is TRBJ1-1, the V gene TRBV6-5; a weak D match, TRBD1 (5 bases). The V end lost 6 bases, the J end lost 5 bases, and 19 bases lay between the germline ends. The CDR3 length is 15 residues. Per the germline V gene, CDR1 is MNHEY and CDR2 is SVGAGI.

The CDR3 loop reads CASSLDRGQIPGELFF. The CDR3 nucleotides are TGTGCCAGCAGCTTGGACAGGGGGCAAATCCCCGGGGAGCTGTTTTTT. The V and J genes are TRBV5-4 and TRBJ2-2; 9 bases align to TRBD1. This CDR3 has 16 amino acids. The germline V gene encodes CDR1 SGHNT and CDR2 YYREEE (reference sequence). The J segment lost 6 bases and the V segment lost 0 bases, leaving 6 bases of the junction unmatched.

This sequence joins TRBV11-3 and TRBJ2-3, with 13 bases that match TRBD2. The CDR3 sequence is 16 residues long. The V gene end was trimmed by 5 bases and the J gene end by 3 bases; junction bases not matched to a gene: 5. Germline V lookup: CDR1 SGHNT, CDR2 YENEEA. CDR3 DNA: TGTGCCAGCAGCCCGGGACTAGCGGGGCGGACAGATACGCAGTATTTT. This codes for CASSPGLAGRTDTQYF.

The rearrangement joins TRBV9 to TRBJ1-4, with 7 bases aligning to TRBD1. Germline V gene lookup returns CDR1 SGDLS and CDR2 YYNGEE. CDR3 size: 15 residues. Trimming cost V 4 bases and J 3 bases; bases outside gene matches: 6. CDR3 bases: TGTGCCAGCAGCTCTGCCGGGACAGCTAATGAAAAACTGTTTTTT. Translation: CASSSAGTANEKLFF.

The rearrangement uses TRBV5-6 and TRBJ1-2, with D uncertain. Trimming took 4 bases from V and 8 from J, leaving 9 bases between them. Germline CDR1 reads SGHDT; CDR2 reads YYEEEE. The CDR3 consists of 11 residues. CDR3 sequence: CASSPGNGYTF. The CDR3 region has the DNA TGTGCCAGCAGCCCCGGAAACGGCTACACCTTC.

The V and J genes are TRBV7-4 and TRBJ1-2; 8 positions match TRBD1. The CDR3 totals 22 residues. The V and J ends lost 5 bases and 4 bases, in that order; junction bases with no gene match: 30. The V gene's germline CDR1 is SGHVT and CDR2 SQSDAQ. The CDR3 DNA reads as TGTGCCAGCAGCCCTAGGTTGTGGTATCCTTCAGGGGGCTCAAAACCCTCCTATGGCTACACCTTC. Translation gives CASSPRLWYPSGGSKPSYGYTF.

The chain links TRBV11-3 to TRBJ1-1, with D hard to call. V lost 5 bases to trimming and J lost 6 bases, with 13 bases between them. The germline CDR1 and CDR2 sequences are SGHNT and YENEEA. The CDR3 totals 13 residues. CDR3: CASSPRASSEAFF. DNA for the CDR3: TGTGCCAGCAGCCCCCGGGCGAGTTCTGAAGCTTTCTTT. Supplemented by reference TRBV11-3 and TRBJ1-1, the full variable domain reads EAGVVQSPRYKIIEKKQPVAFWCNPISGHNTLYWYLQNLGQGPELLIRYENEEAVDDSQLPKDRFSAERLKGVDSTLKIQPAELGDSAVYLCASSPRASSEAFFGQGTRLTVV.

This rearrangement joins TRBV28 to TRBJ2-1; TRBD2 matches 13 bases. The CDR3 is made up of 17 amino acids. The germline gives CDR1 MDHEN, CDR2 SYDVKM. The trim removed 2 bases at V and 8 bases at J, leaving 9 bases unmatched. For the CDR3, the DNA is TGTGCCAGCAGTTTAGCGGGACTAGCGGGAAGGGCCGATGAGCAGTTCTTC. Amino acids: CASSLAGLAGRADEQFF.

This chain joins TRBV2 and TRBJ2-5, with 10 bases lining up with TRBD2. After removal of 5 bases from V and 12 bases from J, the junction contained 3 bases not matched to a gene. This CDR3 is built from 11 residues. CDR1 is SNHLY, CDR2 FYNNEI, per germline. This CDR3 is CASSPLAGEYF. DNA of the CDR3: TGTGCCAGCAGTCCTCTAGCGGGAGAGTACTTC.

This clone was counted a few times. V and J are TRBV7-9 and TRBJ2-7; unclear D gene. Trimming cost V 4 bases and J 6 bases, with 19 bases left between them. Germline CDR1 is SEHNR and CDR2 is FQNEAQ (reference sequence). This CDR3 region has 15 residues. The CDR3: CASSSLNQVEREQYF. The CDR3 DNA is TGTGCCAGCAGCTCTCTAAACCAGGTTGAGCGCGAGCAGTACTTC.

The chain combines TRBV27 with TRBJ2-7; 9 bases match TRBD1. This CDR3 spans 17 amino acids. J lost 3 bases, V lost 4 bases, and 13 bases had no gene match. Per germline, CDR1 MNHEY and CDR2 SMNVEV (reference sequence). The CDR3 region has the DNA TGTGCCAGCAGTTCTGCGCGGACAGGGGTTCCCCTCTACGAGCAGTACTTC. As protein: CASSSARTGVPLYEQYF.

The V and J genes are TRBV7-2 and TRBJ2-2, with a weak D call TRBD2 (6 bases). Trimming stripped 2 bases from V and 5 bases from J, with 6 bases between. The germline V gene has CDR1 SGHTA and CDR2 FQGNSA. This CDR3 spans 13 amino acids. The CDR3 region is CASSLSGTGELFF. The DNA of the CDR3 is TGTGCCAGCAGCTTAAGCGGGACCGGGGAGCTGTTTTTT.

The CDR3 reads CASSPLLGGRQETQYF. The CDR3 DNA follows: TGTGCCAGCTCGCCTCTTCTGGGGGGCCGTCAAGAGACCCAGTACTTC. The chain carries TRBV18 and TRBJ2-5; D is tentatively TRBD1 or TRBD2 (6 bases each). V gave up 6 bases and J gave up 2 bases, with 19 bases separating them. The length of the CDR3 is 16 residues. From germline, CDR1 is KGHSH and CDR2 LQKENI.

The gene calls are TRBV27 and TRBJ1-1; D may be TRBD1 (6 bases). Germline-derived CDR1 and CDR2 are MNHEY and SMNVEV (reference sequence). Trimming shortened V by 4 bases and J by 11 bases, and 17 bases separated the two germline ends. The CDR3 is made up of 13 amino acids. The CDR3 region has the DNA TGTGCCAGCAGTTATGACGGACAGCAGTCGGCTTTCTTT. Protein sequence: CASSYDGQQSAFF.

The chain links TRBV5-6 to TRBJ1-5; D ambiguous. Trimming took 4 bases from V and 0 from J, leaving 11 bases between them. Germline V CDR1 and CDR2: SGHDT, YYEEEE. The CDR3 runs to 15 residues. The CDR3 region has the DNA TGTGCCAGCAGCGTATACGGACTTAGCAATCAGCCCCAGCATTTT. As protein: CASSVYGLSNQPQHF.

CDR3 DNA sequence: TGTGCCAGCAGCTTAAGCGCAGTAAATTACAATGAGCAGTTCTTC. Residues: CASSLSAVNYNEQFF. The chain joins TRBV11-3 to TRBJ2-1, with unresolved D. The CDR3 is 15 residues long. Trimming took 2 bases from V and 4 from J, leaving 12 bases between them. Germline V gene lookup returns CDR1 SGHNT and CDR2 YENEEA.

The chain employs TRBV9 and TRBJ1-1; no definite D call. The V end was cut by 2 bases, the J end by 1 base, with 9 bases between. Germline values: CDR1 SGDLS, CDR2 YYNGEE. The CDR3 has 14 amino acids. The CDR3 coding sequence is TGTGCCAGCAGCGTTAATCCAGGGAACACTGAAGCTTTCTTT. Its protein is CASSVNPGNTEAFF.

The CDR3 reads CASSEGRLFRSYEQYF. As DNA, the CDR3 is TGTGCCAGCAGTGAAGGGCGGCTGTTCCGCTCCTACGAGCAGTACTTC. The chain is built from TRBV6-1 and TRBJ2-7, with D hard to call. The ends were cut back, 1 base at V and 0 bases at J, with 13 bases in the middle. The CDR3 contains 16 residues. Germline lookup yields CDR1 MNHNS and CDR2 SASEGT.

The chain is built from TRBV6-6 and TRBJ1-1; D gene ambiguous. CDR3 length equals 13 residues. Trimming cost V 7 bases and J 3 bases, with 12 bases left between them. Looked up from germline, CDR1 is MNHNY and CDR2 is SVGAGI (reference sequence). The CDR3 DNA reads as TGTGCCAGCACCCCCGGGAGATACACTGAAGCTTTCTTT. This sequence encodes CASTPGRYTEAFF.

V is TRBV6-2 or TRBV6-3 and J is TRBJ1-5; weak D call: TRBD1 (6 bases). The V gene's germline CDR1 is MNHEY and CDR2 SVGEGT. The V end lost 3 bases, the J end lost 4 bases, and 16 bases lay between the germline ends. The CDR3 has 16 residues. CDR3 bases: TGTGCCAGCAGTTATATGGGGGCCAGCTTAAATCAGCCCCAGCATTTT. Encoded protein: CASSYMGASLNQPQHF.

This sequence joins TRBV6-4 and TRBJ2-3; the match to TRBD2 covers 7 bases. V lost 3 bases to trimming and J lost 4 bases; unmatched junction nucleotides: 7. The germline V gene has CDR1 MRHNA and CDR2 SNTAGT. CDR3 length: 15 residues. CDR3 bases: TGTGCCAGCAGTGATATTTTCGGGGGGTCAGATACGCAGTATTTT. Translation: CASSDIFGGSDTQYF.

The rearrangement uses TRBV11-3 and TRBJ2-1, with 11 bases fitting TRBD2. V gave up 5 bases and J gave up 7 bases; unmatched junction bases: 7. CDR1 and CDR2 (germline): SGHNT, YENEEA. The CDR3 is 15 residues long. As DNA, the CDR3 is TGTGCCAGCAGCGCCTCTAGCGGGAGGTGGAATGAGCAGTTCTTC. Translated, it gives CASSASSGRWNEQFF.

The chain recombines TRBV5-6 with TRBJ2-5; no clear D. Germline-derived CDR1 and CDR2 are SGHDT and YYEEEE. This CDR3 comprises 12 residues. V was cut by 0 bases and J by 5 bases, with 5 bases left in between. The CDR3 reads CASSLAYETQYF. In nucleotides, the CDR3 is TGTGCCAGCAGCTTGGCCTATGAGACCCAGTACTTC.

The rearrangement links TRBV3-1 (or the pseudogene TRBV3-2) to TRBJ2-3; D uncertain. With 3 bases removed from V and 4 bases from J, the gap between germline ends came to 5 bases. This CDR3 has 12 residues. Germline CDR1 LGHDT, CDR2 YNNKEL (reference sequence). For the CDR3, the DNA is TGTGCCAGCAGCCATGGCCCAGATACGCAGTATTTT. It specifies CASSHGPDTQYF.

This clone was seen only once. The V gene is TRBV12-3 or TRBV12-4, the J gene TRBJ1-2, with TRBD1 matching over 8 bases. This CDR3 has 13 residues. The trim removed 5 bases at V and 6 bases at J, leaving 5 bases unmatched. CDR3 nucleotide sequence: TGTGCCAGCAGTGACAGGGGTCTACATGGCTACACCTTC. Translation: CASSDRGLHGYTF.

The chain links TRBV7-9 to TRBJ2-7; D is unclear. Looked up from germline, CDR1 is SEHNR and CDR2 is FQNEAQ (reference sequence). The CDR3 contains 13 residues. The V end was cut by 0 bases, the J end by 4 bases, with 7 bases between. The CDR3 coding sequence is TGTGCCAGCAGCTTAGCGTCCGTATACGAGCAGTACTTC. Amino acids: CASSLASVYEQYF.